This T cell receptor (beta chain) stems from a study of blood T cells in healthy people across ages. It was with a sample-barcoded 5' primer and a J-beta primer mix that a second PCR of about 6 to 12 cycles was run. MiXCR was run by TCRdb on the 5' RACE reads, yielding one entry per CDR3 protein. The table has roughly 930,000 distinct CDR3 sequences, roughly 52% seen once. Overall study findings and caveats: Diversity estimated from one million T cells was considered an underestimate. Observed TCR beta diversity showed a strong correlation with the percentage of naive T cells as measured by flow cytometry.

Germline V CDR1 and CDR2: SGHRS, YFSETQ. This CDR3 is 16 amino acids long. The study drew donors from healthy Caucasian individuals in Russia aged about 6 to 100. Each sample used at least 7 million PBMCs. With regard to this clonotype: What it binds is not known.

Sequenced: blood. The receptor was derived from a man younger than 45 in good health. This chain links TRBV5-1 with TRBJ2-7; the D gene is possibly TRBD2 (5 bases). The DNA end favors TRBJ2-5, so the J call may be wrong. In nucleotides, the CDR3 is TGCGCCAGCAGCTTCGGGAATGTGAAGGGTACGGAGACCCAGTACTTC. This gives the protein CASSFGNVKGTETQYF.